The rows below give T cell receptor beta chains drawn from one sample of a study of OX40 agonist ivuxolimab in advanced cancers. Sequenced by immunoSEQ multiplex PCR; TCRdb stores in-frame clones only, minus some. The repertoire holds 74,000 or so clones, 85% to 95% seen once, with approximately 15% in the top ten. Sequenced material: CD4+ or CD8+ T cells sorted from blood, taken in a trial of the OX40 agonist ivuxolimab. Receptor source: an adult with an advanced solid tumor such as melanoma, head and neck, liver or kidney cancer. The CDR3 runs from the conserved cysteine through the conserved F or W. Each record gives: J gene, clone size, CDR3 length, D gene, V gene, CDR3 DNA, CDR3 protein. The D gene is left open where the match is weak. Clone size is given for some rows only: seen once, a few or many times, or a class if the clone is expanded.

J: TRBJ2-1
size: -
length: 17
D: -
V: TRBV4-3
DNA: TGCGCCAGCAGCCAAGAGAATAGCCAGCTCGGGCACAATGAGCAGTTCTTC
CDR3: CASSQENSQLGHNEQFF

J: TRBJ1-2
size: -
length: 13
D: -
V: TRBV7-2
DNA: TGTGCCAGCAGCTTATATACTAACTATGGCTACACCTTC
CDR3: CASSLYTNYGYTF

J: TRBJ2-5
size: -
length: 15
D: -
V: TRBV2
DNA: TGTGCCAGCAGCGGTCCGGGACGGAGTCAAGAGACCCAGTACTTC
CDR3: CASSGPGRSQETQYF

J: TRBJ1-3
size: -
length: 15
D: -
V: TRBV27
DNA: TGTGCCAGCAGTCCGGACCGGAGCTCTGGAAACACCATATATTTT
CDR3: CASSPDRSSGNTIYF

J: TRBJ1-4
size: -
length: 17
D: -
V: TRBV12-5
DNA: TGTGCTAGTGGTTTGGTACTGCGGCGCCCAACTAATGAAAAACTGTTTTTT
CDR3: CASGLVLRRPTNEKLFF

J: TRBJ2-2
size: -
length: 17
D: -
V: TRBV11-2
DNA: TGTGCCAGCAGCTCAACTGGACACATTTCGAACACCGGGGAGCTGTTTTTT
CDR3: CASSSTGHISNTGELFF

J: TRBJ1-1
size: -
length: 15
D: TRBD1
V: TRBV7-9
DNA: TGTGCCAGCAGCTCCAATCGACAGGGGAACACTGAAGCTTTCTTT
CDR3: CASSSNRQGNTEAFF

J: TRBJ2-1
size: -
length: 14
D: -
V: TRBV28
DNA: TGTGCCAGCAGCTACCCAGGGACCCACAATGAGCAGTTCTTC
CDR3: CASSYPGTHNEQFF

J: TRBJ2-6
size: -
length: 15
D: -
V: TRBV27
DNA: TGTGCCAGCAGTTTATGGGGAGCTGGGGCCAACGTCCTGACTTTC
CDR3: CASSLWGAGANVLTF

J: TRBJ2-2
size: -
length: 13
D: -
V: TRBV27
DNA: TGTGCCAGCAGTTTCCCAGGGACCGGGGAGCTGTTTTTT
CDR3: CASSFPGTGELFF

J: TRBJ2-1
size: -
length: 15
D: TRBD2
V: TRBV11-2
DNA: TGTGCCAGCAGCTCCACAGCGGGGGCCTTCAATGAGCAGTTCTTC
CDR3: CASSSTAGAFNEQFF

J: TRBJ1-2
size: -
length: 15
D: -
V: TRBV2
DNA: TGTGCCTCCCTTAGTTCAGGGGCGAGATCATATGGCTACACCTTC
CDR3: CASLSSGARSYGYTF

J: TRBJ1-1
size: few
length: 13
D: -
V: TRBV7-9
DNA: TGTGCCAGCAGCTTAGAAACGAACACTGAAGCTTTCTTT
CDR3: CASSLETNTEAFF

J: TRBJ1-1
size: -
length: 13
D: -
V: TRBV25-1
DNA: TGTGCCAGCAGCGCAGGGACGGGCGCTGAAGCTTTCTTT
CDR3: CASSAGTGAEAFF

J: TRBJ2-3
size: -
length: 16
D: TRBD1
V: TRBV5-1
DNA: TGCGCCAGCAGCTTGGAGGACAGGGGTGGCACAGATACGCAGTATTTT
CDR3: CASSLEDRGGTDTQYF

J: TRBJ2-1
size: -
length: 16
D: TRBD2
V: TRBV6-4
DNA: TGTGCCAGCAGTGACTCGGGCGGGGGGGCCGGTAATGAGCAGTTCTTC
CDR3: CASSDSGGGAGNEQFF

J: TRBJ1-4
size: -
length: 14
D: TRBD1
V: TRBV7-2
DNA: TGTGCCAGCAGCTACAGGGGAGGGGACGAAAAACTGTTTTTT
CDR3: CASSYRGGDEKLFF

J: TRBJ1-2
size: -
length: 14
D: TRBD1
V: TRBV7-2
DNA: TGTGCCAGCAGCGACGGGACAGCCCCTTATGGCTACACCTTC
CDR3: CASSDGTAPYGYTF

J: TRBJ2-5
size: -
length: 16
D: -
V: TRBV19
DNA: TGTGCCAGTAGTGGACAGCTTAAGACGTACCAAGAGACCCAGTACTTC
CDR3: CASSGQLKTYQETQYF

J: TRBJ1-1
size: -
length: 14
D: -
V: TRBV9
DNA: TGTGCCAGCAGCGTAGAGGGGTTGAACACTGAAGCTTTCTTT
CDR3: CASSVEGLNTEAFF

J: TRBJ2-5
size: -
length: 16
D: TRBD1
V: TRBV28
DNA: TGTGCCAGCATAAAGGGGGCGCCACCCTCCGCGGAGACCCAGTACTTC
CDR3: CASIKGAPPSAETQYF

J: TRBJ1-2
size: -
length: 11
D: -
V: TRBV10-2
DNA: TGCGCCAGCAGTAACGGGGACCTCTACACCTTC
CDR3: CASSNGDLYTF

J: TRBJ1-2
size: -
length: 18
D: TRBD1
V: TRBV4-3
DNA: TGCGCCAGCAGTCAAGACTCCACGGGACAGGGTTATAACTATGGCTACACCTTC
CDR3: CASSQDSTGQGYNYGYTF

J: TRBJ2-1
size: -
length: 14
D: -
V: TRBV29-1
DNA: TGCAGCGTTGAAGATCCCGCACACCGCAATGAGCAGTTCTTC
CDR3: CSVEDPAHRNEQFF

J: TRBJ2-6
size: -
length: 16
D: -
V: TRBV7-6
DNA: TGTGCCAGCAGCTTAGAGGTCAATCCTGGGGCCAACGTCCTGACTTTC
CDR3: CASSLEVNPGANVLTF

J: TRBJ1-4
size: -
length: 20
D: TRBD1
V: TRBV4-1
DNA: TGCGCCAGCAGCCAACCTACCGGGACAGGGGTAACCTCAACTAATGAAAAACTGTTTTTT
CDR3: CASSQPTGTGVTSTNEKLFF

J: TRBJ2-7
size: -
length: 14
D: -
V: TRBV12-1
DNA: TGTGCCAGCAGCTCGGGACGGAACTCCTACGAGCAGTACTTC
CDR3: CASSSGRNSYEQYF

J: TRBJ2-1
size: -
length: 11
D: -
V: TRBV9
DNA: TGTGCCAGCAGCGGCCTAAATGAGCAGTTCTTC
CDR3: CASSGLNEQFF

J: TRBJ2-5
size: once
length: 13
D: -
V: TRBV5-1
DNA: TGCGCCAGCTGGGACGGGGGCTCGGAGACCCAGTACTTC
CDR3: CASWDGGSETQYF

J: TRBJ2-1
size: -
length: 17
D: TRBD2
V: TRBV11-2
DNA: TGTGCCAGCAGCTTAGATATGATGGGACTAGATTTCGATGAGCAGTTCTTC
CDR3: CASSLDMMGLDFDEQFF

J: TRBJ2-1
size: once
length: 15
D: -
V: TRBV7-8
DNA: TGTGCCAGCAGCTTGTCCGGGAGCTCCTACAATGAGCAGTTCTTC
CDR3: CASSLSGSSYNEQFF

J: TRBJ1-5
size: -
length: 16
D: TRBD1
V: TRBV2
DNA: TGTGCCAGCAGTGACTCCGGACAGGGGGGAGGTCAGCCCCAGCATTTT
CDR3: CASSDSGQGGGQPQHF

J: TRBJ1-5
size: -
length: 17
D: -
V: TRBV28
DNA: TGTGCCAGCAGCCCCAATAGGGGGGAAGATAGCAATCAGCCCCAGCATTTT
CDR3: CASSPNRGEDSNQPQHF

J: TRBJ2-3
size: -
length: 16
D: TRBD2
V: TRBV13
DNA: TGTGCCAGCAGCTTAGAGGGGCTAGCGGCTACAGATACGCAGTATTTT
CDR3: CASSLEGLAATDTQYF

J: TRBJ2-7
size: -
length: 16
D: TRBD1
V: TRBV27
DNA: TGTGCCAGCAGTTTCCTTGGTCCAGGGGGCAGCTACGAGCAGTACTTC
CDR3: CASSFLGPGGSYEQYF